Listed below are T cell receptor beta chains from one sample, sequenced in a study of blood T cell repertoires in COVID-19. The method was immunoSEQ multiplex PCR; TCRdb's version includes in-frame clones alone and lacks a portion of them. The table includes tens of thousands of clones, 82% detected once. Sequencing used peripheral blood. These receptors were collected from a woman aged 60-75 years with acute or convalescent COVID-19. The CDR3 runs from the conserved cysteine through the conserved F or W. Fields, in order: CDR3 DNA, CDR3 protein, J gene, CDR3 length, clone size, D gene, V gene. The D gene is left open where the match is weak. Where a row states a size, it is once, few, many or the class of an expanded clone; other rows omit it.

TGTGCCAGCAGTGAGGAGCGGGGTATTTCCAATGAGCAGTTCTTC	CASSEERGISNEQFF	TRBJ2-1	15	NA	TRBD2	TRBV6-4
TGTGCCAGCACCTCTAGCGGTTACCGGAATGAGCAGTTCTTC	CASTSSGYRNEQFF	TRBJ2-1	14	NA	TRBD2	TRBV2
TGTGCCAGCAGAGGGACAGGGGCGGGCACAGATACGCAGTATTTT	CASRGTGAGTDTQYF	TRBJ2-3	15	NA	TRBD1	TRBV6-6
TGTGCCAGCAGCAGGACAGAAAACAATCAGCCCCAGCATTTT	CASSRTENNQPQHF	TRBJ1-5	14	NA	NA	TRBV7-9
TGCAGCGCAGGAGGGGACTACGAGCAGTACTTC	CSAGGDYEQYF	TRBJ2-7	11	NA	NA	TRBV29-1
TGTGCCAGCAGTTTCAGGGGGCCAGATACGCAGTATTTT	CASSFRGPDTQYF	TRBJ2-3	13	NA	TRBD1	TRBV12-3/TRBV12-4
TGTGCCAGCAGCTTAATGCACGGAGACAGCTATGGCTACACCTTC	CASSLMHGDSYGYTF	TRBJ1-2	15	NA	NA	TRBV5-4
TGTGCCAGCAGCCAGACAGGGTCCTATAATTCACCCCTCCACTTT	CASSQTGSYNSPLHF	TRBJ1-6	15	NA	TRBD1	TRBV3-1/TRBV3-2
TGTGCCAGCGGCCCCCGGGGATACGAGCAGTACTTC	CASGPRGYEQYF	TRBJ2-7	12	NA	NA	TRBV2
TGTGCCAGCAGCCCCTCCGTCTGGGGAGGGCAAGGCTACACCTTC	CASSPSVWGGQGYTF	TRBJ1-2	15	NA	NA	TRBV14
TGTGCCAGCAGCACCCTAATAGCGGGAACTAGCACAGATACGCAGTATTTT	CASSTLIAGTSTDTQYF	TRBJ2-3	17	NA	TRBD2	TRBV27
TGTGCCAGCAGCGGGACAGGGGGCGAGTATGGCTACACCTTC	CASSGTGGEYGYTF	TRBJ1-2	14	few	TRBD1	TRBV2
TGTGCCAGCAGCATCGACCGAGGTGAGGGATACTCACCCCTCCACTTT	CASSIDRGEGYSPLHF	TRBJ1-6	16	NA	NA	TRBV9
TGTGCCAGCAGTAACACAGGGGGCTCCAATCAGCCCCAGCATTTT	CASSNTGGSNQPQHF	TRBJ1-5	15	once	TRBD1	TRBV9
TGCGCCAGCAGCTTATCAGGGACTAATGAAAAACTGTTTTTT	CASSLSGTNEKLFF	TRBJ1-4	14	once	NA	TRBV5-1
TGTGCCAGCAGCTTATATGCCGGGATCCAATCTCGGGAAAAACTGTTTTTT	CASSLYAGIQSREKLFF	TRBJ1-4	17	NA	NA	TRBV7-9
TGCGCCAGCAGCTTGTCCAGGGACTACGAGCAGTACTTC	CASSLSRDYEQYF	TRBJ2-7	13	NA	NA	TRBV5-1
TGTGCCAGCAGCCAAGAAGGAGGGCGGTCGGGAAAACTGTTTTTT	CASSQEGGRSGKLFF	TRBJ1-4	15	once	NA	TRBV4-2
TGTGCCAGTAGTATCAGGGGTTCGAACACTGAAGCTTTCTTT	CASSIRGSNTEAFF	TRBJ1-1	14	NA	NA	TRBV19
TGTGCCAGTAGTATAGGGAAACTAGCGGGAAAGCGCTCCTACAATGAGCAGTTCTTC	CASSIGKLAGKRSYNEQFF	TRBJ2-1	19	NA	TRBD2	TRBV19
TGTGCCAGCAGCCATGGAGACAGGGTACGATCCGAGCAGTACTTC	CASSHGDRVRSEQYF	TRBJ2-7	15	NA	TRBD1	TRBV3-1/TRBV3-2
TGTGCCAGCAGCTCAGAAATAAACTCTGGAAACACCATATATTTT	CASSSEINSGNTIYF	TRBJ1-3	15	NA	NA	TRBV11-2
TGTGCCAGCAGCTCCCAGGGAGGGGGCTATGGCTACACCTTC	CASSSQGGGYGYTF	TRBJ1-2	14	NA	NA	TRBV14
TGTGCCAGCAGTTTAAATCGGTTGGACATTCAGTACTTC	CASSLNRLDIQYF	TRBJ2-4	13	NA	NA	TRBV12-3/TRBV12-4
TGCAGCGTCTTGACAGGGGGCTACGTTAGTAACATTCAGTACTTC	CSVLTGGYVSNIQYF	TRBJ2-4	15	NA	TRBD1	TRBV29-1
TGTGCCAGCAGCCGAGGGGGCGGCAATCAGCCCCAGCATTTT	CASSRGGGNQPQHF	TRBJ1-5	14	NA	TRBD1	TRBV3-1/TRBV3-2
TGTGCCAGCAGCTTGATTACTGAGACCCAGTACTTC	CASSLITETQYF	TRBJ2-5	12	NA	NA	TRBV5-5
TGTGCCAGCAGCGAGATAACGTCGGGTCCCTATGGCTACACCTTC	CASSEITSGPYGYTF	TRBJ1-2	15	NA	NA	TRBV6-5
TGTGCCAGCAGTTTATCGAAGGCGGGAGCTCTCGAGCAGTACTTC	CASSLSKAGALEQYF	TRBJ2-7	15	NA	TRBD2	TRBV27
TGTGCCAGTAGACCACCCTCTGCAGGGGGAGAGGAAAAACTGTTTTTT	CASRPPSAGGEEKLFF	TRBJ1-4	16	NA	TRBD1	TRBV19
TGTGCCAGTAGCCTGCAAGGTAGCGGAGTTTACGAGCAGTACTTC	CASSLQGSGVYEQYF	TRBJ2-7	15	NA	NA	TRBV19
TGTGCCAGCAGCCCGGAGAGGGAACGTGGCTACACCTTC	CASSPERERGYTF	TRBJ1-2	13	NA	NA	TRBV7-8
TGTGCCAGCAGCCAAGATTCCGGACAGCCTTCCTACGAGCAGTACTTC	CASSQDSGQPSYEQYF	TRBJ2-7	16	NA	NA	TRBV3-1/TRBV3-2
TGCGCCAGCGCCAAGACAGGGGCCGGACAGGAGCAGTACTTC	CASAKTGAGQEQYF	TRBJ2-7	14	NA	TRBD1	TRBV23-1
TGTGCCTGGAGTTTAGGGACAAGTGGACGGGCTTTCTTT	CAWSLGTSGRAFF	TRBJ1-1	13	NA	NA	TRBV30
TGTGCCAGCAGCGCAACTAGCGGGAGGTGGAATGAGCAGTTCTTC	CASSATSGRWNEQFF	TRBJ2-1	15	NA	TRBD2	TRBV9
TGCGCCAGCAGTGAGTTCCAGGGGGCGGACAACACTGAAGCTTTCTTT	CASSEFQGADNTEAFF	TRBJ1-1	16	once	TRBD1	TRBV10-1
TGTGCCAGTAGTATCCGGGGAGCCTATAATTCACCCCTCCACTTT	CASSIRGAYNSPLHF	TRBJ1-6	15	NA	NA	TRBV19
TGTGCCAGCAGCCAACGACAGGGGGTCGGTGAAAAACTGTTTTTT	CASSQRQGVGEKLFF	TRBJ1-4	15	NA	TRBD1	TRBV4-2
TGTGCCAGCAGCTTAACGCACGGGGCTGAAGCTTTCTTT	CASSLTHGAEAFF	TRBJ1-1	13	once	NA	TRBV7-8
TGTGCCAGCTCACCAGGGGGGGACTATGGCTACACCTTC	CASSPGGDYGYTF	TRBJ1-2	13	NA	NA	TRBV18
TGTGCCAGCAGCTTAGGGCAGGGGGCTTACGAGCAGTACTTC	CASSLGQGAYEQYF	TRBJ2-7	14	NA	TRBD1	TRBV11-2
TGTGCCAGTAGTATGGGACAGAACACTGAAGCTTTCTTT	CASSMGQNTEAFF	TRBJ1-1	13	NA	NA	TRBV19
TGTGCCAGCAGCCAATCAGGGACTTACGAAAAACTGTTTTTT	CASSQSGTYEKLFF	TRBJ1-4	14	NA	NA	TRBV3-1/TRBV3-2
TGTGCCAGCAGCCTAAACGGACTGACGAACACTGAAGCTTTCTTT	CASSLNGLTNTEAFF	TRBJ1-1	15	NA	NA	TRBV27
TGTGCCACCACCGACAGGGCTGTTGGCTACACCTTC	CATTDRAVGYTF	TRBJ1-2	12	NA	TRBD1	TRBV28
TGCAGCGTTTCCAAGACAGGGGGACCAGATACGCAGTATTTT	CSVSKTGGPDTQYF	TRBJ2-3	14	NA	TRBD1	TRBV29-1
TGTGCCAGCAGCTTGGGACAGGCCAACACCGGGGAGCTGTTTTTT	CASSLGQANTGELFF	TRBJ2-2	15	NA	TRBD1	TRBV11-3
TGTGCCAGCAGTTTATCCCGGCCCCAGGGTTTGGGAAAACTGTTTTTT	CASSLSRPQGLGKLFF	TRBJ1-4	16	once	NA	TRBV28
TGCGCCAGCAGCGCACGGGGTACAGGGCCAGAGACCCAGTACTTC	CASSARGTGPETQYF	TRBJ2-5	15	NA	NA	TRBV5-1
TGTGCCAGTTCCCAGGGGACAGGGCTTAGAGATACGCAGTATTTT	CASSQGTGLRDTQYF	TRBJ2-3	15	NA	TRBD1	TRBV6-5
TGTGCCAGCAGCGAGGGGGTCAACTATGGCTACACCTTC	CASSEGVNYGYTF	TRBJ1-2	13	NA	NA	TRBV9
TGTGCCAGCAGCTTGACAGGGACCAACTCCTACGAGCAGTACTTC	CASSLTGTNSYEQYF	TRBJ2-7	15	few	TRBD1	TRBV7-6
TGTGCCAGCAGTACAGGGTTTCAAGAGACCCAGTACTTC	CASSTGFQETQYF	TRBJ2-5	13	NA	NA	TRBV12-3/TRBV12-4
TGCAGCGTTGATTCACCAGGGTCAAACTATGGCTACACCTTC	CSVDSPGSNYGYTF	TRBJ1-2	14	NA	NA	TRBV29-1
TGTGCCAGCAGTTACACGGGACAGGGCTCGGGCTACACCTTC	CASSYTGQGSGYTF	TRBJ1-2	14	NA	TRBD1	TRBV6-5
TGCGCCAGCAGCTCAGGGGCGGCTGGAAACACCATATATTTT	CASSSGAAGNTIYF	TRBJ1-3	14	NA	NA	TRBV5-1
TGTGCCAGTGGGCCGAGCGGGAGATTGGTCACCGGGGAGCTGTTTTTT	CASGPSGRLVTGELFF	TRBJ2-2	16	NA	TRBD2	TRBV19
TGTGCCAGCAGCCGGACAGGGGGAAGGACTGAAGCTTTCTTT	CASSRTGGRTEAFF	TRBJ1-1	14	NA	TRBD1	TRBV11-2